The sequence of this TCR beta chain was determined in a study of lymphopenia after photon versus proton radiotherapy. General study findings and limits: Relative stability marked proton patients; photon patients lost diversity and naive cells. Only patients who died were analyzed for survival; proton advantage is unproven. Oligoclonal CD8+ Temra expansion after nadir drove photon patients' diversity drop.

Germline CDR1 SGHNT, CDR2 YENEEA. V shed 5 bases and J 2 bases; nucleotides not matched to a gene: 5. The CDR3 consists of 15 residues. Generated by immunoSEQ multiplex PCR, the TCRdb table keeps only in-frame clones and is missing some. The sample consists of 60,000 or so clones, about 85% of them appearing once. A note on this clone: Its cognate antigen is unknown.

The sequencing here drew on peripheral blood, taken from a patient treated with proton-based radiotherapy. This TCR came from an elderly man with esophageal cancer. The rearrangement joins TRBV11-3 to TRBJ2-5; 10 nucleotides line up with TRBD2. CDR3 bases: TGTGCCAGCAGCCTCGGACTAGCGGAACAAGAGACCCAGTACTTC. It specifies CASSLGLAEQETQYF.